The 4 T cell receptor beta chains given below trace back to one sample, sequenced in a study of cytomegalovirus exposure and HLA in healthy donors. The PCR was carried out with 60 Vbeta primers and 13 Jbeta primers. This table comes from immunoSEQ multiplex PCR, and its TCRdb copy is limited to in-frame clones, with some not included. The sample has about 210,000 clones; roughly 82% are singletons. Sequenced: PBMCs. The receptor set was obtained from a man in his forties or fifties in good health and CMV-seropositive.

The sample holds a few counts of this clone. This chain joins TRBV19 and TRBJ1-5; D not resolved. V was cut by 6 bases and J by 7 bases, with 16 bases left in between. This CDR3 has 14 residues. Germline V CDR1 and CDR2: LNHDA, SQIVND (reference sequence). In DNA, the CDR3 is TGTGCCAGTAGCAAAGATGCGGTCCCGCAGCCCCAGCATTTT. This translates into CASSKDAVPQPQHF.

V gene TRBV5-1 combines with J gene TRBJ2-1, with D possibly being TRBD2 (6 bases). The V gene's germline CDR1 is SGHRS and CDR2 YFSETQ. This CDR3 comprises 16 residues. The V gene lost 8 bases and the J gene lost 0 bases, with 18 bases spanning the gap. CDR3 in DNA: TGCGCCAGTCTGGAGGGCTTTGGAAGCTCCTACAATGAGCAGTTCTTC. Residues: CASLEGFGSSYNEQFF.

The chain employs TRBV19 and TRBJ1-5, with TRBD1 identical over 8 bases. The junction had 9 bases not matched to a gene; V was cut back by 5 bases and J by 6 bases. This CDR3 is 15 amino acids long. Germline V lookup: CDR1 LNHDA, CDR2 SQIVND (reference sequence). DNA of the CDR3: TGTGCCAGTAGTGCGACAGGGGCGTGGGGTCAGCCCCAGCATTTT. It codes for CASSATGAWGQPQHF. Filled out from reference TRBV19 and TRBJ1-5, the complete variable domain reads DGGITQSPKYLFRKEGQNVTLSCEQNLNHDAMYWYRQDPGQGLRLIYYSQIVNDFQKGDIAEGYSVSREKKESFPLTVTSAQKNPTAFYLCASSATGAWGQPQHFGDGTRLSIL.

V usage is TRBV11-3 and J usage is TRBJ2-1, with D possibly matching TRBD2 (5 bases). Germline lookup yields CDR1 SGHNT and CDR2 YENEEA. The CDR3 totals 14 residues. Trimming cost V 5 bases and J 0 bases, with 8 bases left between them. The CDR3 is CASSERSSYNEQFF. CDR3 coding DNA: TGTGCCAGCAGCGAGCGGAGCTCCTACAATGAGCAGTTCTTC.